These 19 T cell receptor beta chains were sequenced from one sample in a study of PD-1 blockade in classical Hodgkin lymphoma. This table comes from immunoSEQ multiplex PCR, and its TCRdb copy is limited to in-frame clones, with some not included. Among about 64,000 clones listed, 90% to 95% were seen once. Indicated time point: cycle 4 day 1 (C4D1), after six to seven weeks of nivolumab. Every one of the patients relapsed after autologous stem cell transplantation (brentuximab vedotin exposure was variable). Here the sequenced sample was peripheral blood mononuclear cells (PBMCs), taken before the fourth cycle of nivolumab. These receptors all come from a human donor with classical Hodgkin lymphoma.

This rearrangement joins TRBV11-2 to TRBJ2-3; TRBD2 matches at 10 bases. The V and J ends lost 5 bases and 2 bases, in that order; junction bases with no gene match: 10. The germline V gene has CDR1 SGHAT and CDR2 FQNNGV. This CDR3 contains 17 residues. The DNA of the CDR3 is TGTGCCAGCAGCGGCCGGATTAGCGGGGGGTTCACAGATACGCAGTATTTT. This encodes CASSGRISGGFTDTQYF. Combining the CDR3 with reference TRBV11-2 and TRBJ2-3 gives the whole variable domain EAGVAQSPRYKIIEKRQSVAFWCNPISGHATLYWYQQILGQGPKLLIQFQNNGVVDDSQLPKDRFSAERLKGVDSTLKIQPAKLEDSAVYLCASSGRISGGFTDTQYFGPGTRLTVL.

V is TRBV5-4 and J is TRBJ2-7, with D perhaps matching TRBD1 or TRBD2 (5 bases each). The germline gives CDR1 SGHNT, CDR2 YYREEE (reference sequence). The CDR3 length is 13 residues. The V and J ends lost 0 bases and 6 bases respectively, with 10 bases between them. The CDR3 is CASSLGGATEQYF. The CDR3 DNA sequence: TGTGCCAGCAGCTTGGGAGGGGCCACCGAGCAGTACTTC.

The chain has TRBV5-5 and TRBJ1-5; D not certain. Germline assignment: CDR1 SGHKS and CDR2 YYEKEE (reference sequence). CDR3 size: 17 residues. With 4 bases removed from V and 0 bases from J, the gap between germline ends came to 17 bases. The CDR3 DNA reads TGTGCCAGCAGCCCGACCCCCGGCGGAAATAGCAATCAGCCCCAGCATTTT. Encoded protein: CASSPTPGGNSNQPQHF.

The V gene is TRBV28, the J gene TRBJ1-1; 8 bases agree with TRBD1. V was clipped by 5 bases and J by 0 bases; unmatched bases: 20. The CDR3 runs 20 residues. CDR1 is MDHEN, CDR2 SYDVKM, per germline. The CDR3 protein is CASSRITSYRDRQLNTEAFF. The CDR3 DNA follows: TGTGCCAGCAGTCGAATCACCTCCTACCGGGACAGGCAATTGAACACTGAAGCTTTCTTT.

This chain connects TRBV27 to TRBJ2-7, with TRBD1 matching 9 bases. The CDR3 consists of 13 residues. CDR1 is MNHEY and CDR2 is SMNVEV in the germline V gene (reference sequence). The V and J ends lost 5 bases and 4 bases, in that order; junction bases with no gene match: 3. CDR3 coding DNA: TGTGCCAGCAGTCCGGGACAGGGATACGAGCAGTACTTC. Translation gives CASSPGQGYEQYF.

This chain uses TRBV6-5 with TRBJ1-4; 9 positions agree with TRBD1. The V segment lost 2 bases and the J segment 5 bases; nucleotides outside the gene matches: 3. This CDR3 spans 15 amino acids. Germline V gene lookup returns CDR1 MNHEY and CDR2 SVGAGI. The CDR3 DNA is TGTGCCAGCAGTTACCGGGGACAGGGAAATGAAAAACTGTTTTTT. Encoded protein: CASSYRGQGNEKLFF.

The V and J genes are TRBV27 and TRBJ2-1, with 8 bases lining up with TRBD1. The CDR3 length is 16 residues. The germline V gene encodes CDR1 MNHEY and CDR2 SMNVEV (reference sequence). J gave up 6 bases and V 8 bases, and 15 bases lay outside the gene matches. Written as DNA, the CDR3 is TGTGCCAGCTCCCCTCTCGGGACAGGTAACGGCAATGAGCAGTTCTTC. Amino acid sequence: CASSPLGTGNGNEQFF.

The chain recombines TRBV4-1 with TRBJ1-6; D unresolved. This CDR3 has 16 residues. Trimming left V 4 bases short and J 4 bases short, with 14 bases between. Germline V CDR1 and CDR2: MGHRA, YSYEKL. CDR3 sequence: CASSPSEGGYNSPLHF. The CDR3 DNA follows: TGCGCCAGCAGCCCCTCTGAGGGAGGTTATAATTCACCCCTCCACTTT.

The chain joins TRBV6-5 to TRBJ2-5; D is uncertain. The ends were cut back, 1 base at V and 2 bases at J, with 8 bases in the middle. Germline loops: CDR1 MNHEY, CDR2 SVGAGI. The CDR3 runs to 14 residues. CDR3 sequence reads: CASSYYPRQETQYF. CDR3 sequence (DNA): TGTGCCAGCAGTTACTATCCCCGACAAGAGACCCAGTACTTC.

Concerning this clone: This CDR3 is also generated by other DNA sequences in the sample. This chain joins TRBV27 and TRBJ2-1, with D uncertain. The V gene lost 3 bases and the J gene lost 7 bases, with 4 bases spanning the gap. Germline values: CDR1 MNHEY, CDR2 SMNVEV (reference sequence). The CDR3 loop spans 11 amino acids. This CDR3 reads CASSLGNEQFF. The CDR3 DNA reads TGTGCCAGCAGTTTGGGGAATGAGCAGTTCTTC.

The chain has TRBV7-6 and TRBJ1-6; D unclear. In germline, CDR1 is SGHVS, CDR2 FNYEAQ. Trimming left V 2 bases short and J 8 bases short, with 7 bases between. CDR3 length: 13 amino acids. CDR3 nucleotides: TGTGCCAGCAGCTTAACTCCCGATTCACCCCTCCACTTT. It specifies CASSLTPDSPLHF.

The chain employs TRBV6-6 and TRBJ2-1; D is ambiguous. V was clipped by 2 bases and J by 7 bases, with 6 bases between them. CDR1 MNHNY and CDR2 SVGAGI come from the germline V gene (reference sequence). The CDR3 has 12 amino acids. CDR3 sequence reads: CASSYRFNEQFF. CDR3 nucleotide sequence: TGTGCCAGCAGTTACAGGTTTAATGAGCAGTTCTTC.

The genes are TRBV5-8 and TRBJ2-5; 8 bases line up with TRBD1. The germline V gene has CDR1 SGHTS and CDR2 YDEGEE. V shed 7 bases and J 7 bases; nucleotides not matched to a gene: 15. This CDR3 has 15 amino acids. CDR3 coding DNA: TGTGCCAGCGAGCAGGGGGCGGACGTGGAGGTGACCCAGTACTTC. Its protein product is CASEQGADVEVTQYF.

The chain couples TRBV2 to TRBJ2-5, with 8 bases identical to TRBD2. The J segment lost 5 bases and the V segment lost 3 bases, leaving 14 bases of the junction unmatched. The CDR3 length is 17 residues. Germline values: CDR1 SNHLY, CDR2 FYNNEI. CDR3 bases: TGTGCCAGCAGTGACCCCCCCGAGCGGGAGAGCCCTGAGACCCAGTACTTC. Translation gives CASSDPPERESPETQYF.

This clone is a singleton in its sample. The chain carries TRBV4-1 and TRBJ2-3; D is unclear. This CDR3 is built from 14 residues. V was shortened by 2 bases and J by 4 bases, with 10 bases between the two germline ends. CDR1 is MGHRA, CDR2 YSYEKL, per germline. The CDR3 bases are TGCGCCAGCAGCCAATCGAGACCGGCAGATACGCAGTATTTT. As protein: CASSQSRPADTQYF.

The chain couples TRBV4-2 to TRBJ2-3; TRBD2 agrees at 11 bases. Trimming took 0 bases from V and 4 from J; bases not matched to a gene: 9. The germline CDR1 and CDR2 sequences are LGHNA and YNFKEQ. This CDR3 region has 18 residues. The chain's CDR3 is CASSQDPRLAGPPDTQYF. The CDR3, as DNA: TGTGCCAGCAGCCAAGATCCCCGACTAGCGGGGCCTCCAGATACGCAGTATTTT.

This rearrangement joins TRBV9 to TRBJ2-1, with TRBD2 identical over 14 bases. Losses at the gene ends were 4 bases for V and 9 bases for J; bases not matched to a gene: 12. CDR1 is SGDLS and CDR2 is YYNGEE in the germline V gene. CDR3 length: 17 residues. The CDR3 DNA follows: TGTGCCAGCAGCTCCCCGGGACTAGCGGGAGTTTCGCCTGAGCAGTTCTTC. This gives the protein CASSSPGLAGVSPEQFF.

This chain uses TRBV2 with TRBJ2-1; D is perhaps TRBD2 (5 bases). The germline CDR1 and CDR2 sequences are SNHLY and FYNNEI. The ends were cut back, 9 bases at V and 0 bases at J, with 9 bases in the middle. The CDR3 runs to 13 residues. The CDR3 coding sequence is TGTGCCAGTTACGGGGTCTCCTACAATGAGCAGTTCTTC. As protein: CASYGVSYNEQFF.

V usage is TRBV5-1 and J usage is TRBJ1-4; weak D call: TRBD1 (5 bases). Germline CDR1 is SGHRS and CDR2 is YFSETQ. The length of the CDR3 is 15 residues. Trimming pared 4 bases from V and 2 bases from J, leaving 12 bases between. In DNA form, the CDR3 reads TGCGCCAGCAGCGGGAGCGGGGGTACTAATGAAAAACTGTTTTTT. Translating gives CASSGSGGTNEKLFF.